The entry that follows covers one T cell receptor beta chain sequence. Its specificity is not known. V was cut by 5 bases and J by 4 bases, with 14 bases left in between. The length of the CDR3 is 14 residues. Germline-derived CDR1 and CDR2 are SNHLY and FYNNEI. TCRdb reprocessed the reads with MiXCR, giving one entry per CDR3 protein. Of roughly 60,000 distinct CDR3 sequences in the sample, approximately 60% were seen once. The data were taken from a study of type 1 regulatory T cells. Turning to the study itself: T-allo10 is an in vitro-generated, Tr1-enriched CD4 T cell product specific for alloantigen. Study conclusions and caveats: Compared with non-type 1 regulatory T cells, type 1 regulatory T cells showed a more restricted TCR repertoire.

The chain couples TRBV2 to TRBJ2-5; D is possibly TRBD1 (5 bases). Sequenced material: cultured non-Tr1 T cells, either the whole culture or a sorted T cell fraction (not recorded which). The TCR comes from a human donor in good health. The chain's CDR3 is CASSPEAGIETQYF. Written as DNA, the CDR3 is TGTGCCAGCAGTCCTGAAGCAGGGATAGAGACCCAGTACTTC.